The sequence of this TCR beta chain was determined in a study of shared clonotypes between healthy human individuals. General study results and limits: Owing to a small donor count, the genetic and exposure-history diversity represented was limited. Read depth was anticipated to influence clonotype sharing among donors.

The germline CDR1 and CDR2 sequences are LNHNV and YYDKDF (reference sequence). V was pared by 2 bases and J by 0 bases, with 2 bases of the junction left unmatched. The CDR3 has 16 amino acids. The deep-level immunoSEQ assay was used. Every subset had its genomic DNA shared out evenly among several immunoSEQ plates. Sequencing was performed with immunoSEQ multiplex PCR; in TCRdb, only in-frame clones are kept and a portion is missing. In the table there are some 470,000 clones, over 60% of which are singletons. A remark on this clone: No antigen is known for it.

V is TRBV15 and J is TRBJ1-5; 9 bases align to TRBD1. Sequenced sample: PBMCs. This TCR came from a woman between 35 and 50 years old in good health. Some clones in this sample may be carry-over from other donors' samples. This chain's CDR3 is CATSRRQGVSNQPQHF. CDR3 bases: TGTGCCACCAGCAGACGACAGGGGGTTAGCAATCAGCCCCAGCATTTT.